The 19 T cell receptor beta chains below all came from one sample that was sequenced in a study of Tregs in tolerant kidney transplant recipients. TCRdb's table, derived via immunoSEQ multiplex PCR, lists solely in-frame clones and lacks some. The table records fewer than 95,000 clones, 80% to 95% of them present only once. Recipients received nonmyeloablative bone marrow transplants from related graft donors, with transient mixed chimerism. Sequences were derived from CD4+ T cells from blood (PBMCs), sampled 12 months after the transplant. The receptors stem from a human patient who received a combined kidney and bone marrow transplant. Some T cells may be provided by the graft donor.

This chain connects TRBV4-2 to TRBJ1-2; TRBD1 is a possible D gene (6 bases). Trimming removed 6 bases from V and 6 bases from J, with 17 bases in between. CDR3 size: 14 residues. Germline loops: CDR1 LGHNA, CDR2 YNFKEQ. The CDR3 is CASRKGGAADGYTF. The CDR3, as DNA: TGTGCCAGCAGAAAGGGGGGGGCAGCTGATGGCTACACCTTC.

V usage is TRBV9 and J usage is TRBJ1-1; the match to TRBD1 covers 9 bases. With 2 bases clipped from V and 1 base from J, the junction kept 3 bases outside the gene matches. This CDR3 comprises 15 residues. The V gene's germline CDR1 is SGDLS and CDR2 YYNGEE. CDR3 protein: CASSVTGGENTEAFF. CDR3 nucleotides: TGTGCCAGCAGCGTCACAGGGGGCGAGAACACTGAAGCTTTCTTT. The whole variable domain, remainder taken from reference TRBV9 and TRBJ1-1, is DSGVTQTPKHLITATGQRVTLRCSPRSGDLSVYWYQQSLDQGLQFLIQYYNGEERAKGNILERFSAQQFPDLHSELNLSSLELGDSALYFCASSVTGGENTEAFFGQGTRLTVV.

The genes are TRBV5-4 and TRBJ2-2; D not resolved. The CDR3 consists of 13 residues. V lost 3 bases to trimming and J lost 7 bases, with 10 bases between them. CDR1 and CDR2 (germline): SGHNT, YYREEE (reference sequence). The CDR3 loop reads CASSSAVVGELFF. The CDR3 bases are TGTGCCAGCAGCTCGGCGGTGGTCGGGGAGCTGTTTTTT.

The rearrangement links TRBV9 to TRBJ2-5; 11 positions agree with TRBD2. With 4 bases clipped from V and 4 bases from J, the junction kept 6 bases outside the gene matches. The CDR3 is 15 amino acids. The germline CDR1 and CDR2 sequences are SGDLS and YYNGEE. The CDR3 DNA is TGTGCCAGCAGCCAACTAGCGGGGGTCGGAGAGACCCAGTACTTC. Its translation is CASSQLAGVGETQYF.

The chain carries TRBV29-1 and TRBJ2-3; 8 nucleotides match TRBD1. Trimming cost V 3 bases and J 3 bases; bases outside gene matches: 5. CDR3 size: 14 residues. Germline CDR1 and CDR2: SQVTM and ANQGSEA. The CDR3 reads CSVDLGQGTDTQYF. The CDR3 DNA reads as TGCAGCGTTGACCTAGGACAGGGTACAGATACGCAGTATTTT.

V gene TRBV5-8 combines with J gene TRBJ2-3; D is perhaps TRBD1 (5 bases). Germline CDR1 reads SGHTS; CDR2 reads YDEGEE. V was pared by 2 bases and J by 6 bases, with 16 bases between. The CDR3 is made up of 15 amino acids. CDR3 bases: TGTGCCAGCAGCTTAGGGGCTCAGTGGGTGGATACGCAGTATTTT. It is translated as CASSLGAQWVDTQYF.

The chain has TRBV7-3 and TRBJ2-1; D is possibly TRBD1 (5 bases). Germline-derived CDR1 and CDR2 are SGHTA and FQGTGA. The CDR3 loop spans 15 amino acids. V lost 4 bases and J 3 bases, leaving 13 bases between the germline ends. DNA for the CDR3: TGTGCCAGCAGCTCCGGTGACAGTTTCTACAATGAGCAGTTCTTC. Its protein is CASSSGDSFYNEQFF.

V and J are TRBV19 and TRBJ2-7; D ambiguous. The CDR3 is 18 amino acids. The V gene's germline CDR1 is LNHDA and CDR2 SQIVND (reference sequence). V was clipped by 1 base and J by 1 base, with 20 bases between them. Here the CDR3 reads CASSIAASAGPLSYEQYF. The CDR3 nucleotides are TGTGCCAGTAGTATAGCCGCGTCGGCAGGCCCCCTGTCCTACGAGCAGTACTTC.

V is TRBV7-9 and J is TRBJ1-1; D unresolved. CDR1 and CDR2 from the germline V gene are SEHNR and FQNEAQ (reference sequence). CDR3 length equals 13 residues. V dropped 5 bases and J dropped 2 bases, with 9 bases sitting between them. CDR3 nucleotide sequence: TGTGCCAGCAGCACCGACATTAACACTGAAGCTTTCTTT. The encoded protein is CASSTDINTEAFF.

The chain has TRBV29-1 and TRBJ2-1; 11 nucleotides match TRBD1. The CDR3 is made up of 15 amino acids. Germline lookup yields CDR1 SQVTM and CDR2 ANQGSEA. V trimming: 1 base; J trimming: 6 bases; junction bases outside the gene matches: 5. In DNA, the CDR3 is TGCAGCGTTGAAGTCGGACAGGGGGCAGGCAATGAGCAGTTCTTC. This gives the protein CSVEVGQGAGNEQFF.

This chain joins TRBV11-2 and TRBJ2-7; 15 bases are shared with TRBD2. J was trimmed by 7 bases and V by 5 bases; bases with no gene match: 6. The CDR3 totals 15 residues. From germline, CDR1 is SGHAT and CDR2 FQNNGV. CDR3: CASSPGLAGGREQYF. The DNA of the CDR3 is TGTGCCAGCAGCCCCGGACTAGCGGGGGGGCGAGAGCAGTACTTC.

Remarks on this clone: The junction departs from germline at one end; a sequencing error may be responsible. The sample carries other DNA sequences with the same CDR3. This chain uses TRBV20-1 with TRBJ1-6; D gene unclear. Germline CDR1 DFQATT, CDR2 SNEGSKA (reference sequence). The CDR3 runs to 11 residues. The CDR3 region is CSAILNSPLHF. CDR3 in DNA: TGCAGTGCTATCCTAAATTCCCCCCTCCACTTT.

The genes are TRBV27 and TRBJ2-5; D not resolved. The CDR3 consists of 12 residues. Trimming took 2 bases from V and 4 from J, leaving 5 bases between them. Germline CDR1 is MNHEY and CDR2 is SMNVEV (reference sequence). CDR3 nucleotide sequence: TGTGCCAGCAGTTTACTCGGAGAGACCCAGTACTTC. This codes for CASSLLGETQYF.

This rearrangement joins TRBV5-4 to TRBJ2-5; 9 nucleotides match TRBD1. The closer fit of TRBJ2-7 to the DNA end suggests the J call may be wrong. This CDR3 has 15 amino acids. CDR1 SGHNT and CDR2 YYREEE come from the germline V gene (reference sequence). In DNA form, the CDR3 reads TGTGCCAGCAGATACTCCCGGGACAGGGCCCACGAGCAGTACTTC. Residues: CASRYSRDRAHEQYF.

The rearrangement uses TRBV6-4 and TRBJ2-5, with D unclear. The J call is uncertain, as TRBJ2-7 better fits the DNA end. Germline assignment: CDR1 MRHNA and CDR2 SNTAGT. CDR3 length: 16 residues. CDR3 in amino acids: CASSDSWVRGPIEQYF. CDR3 DNA sequence: TGTGCCAGCAGTGACTCCTGGGTCAGAGGTCCTATCGAGCAGTACTTC.

The J gene is TRBJ2-2, the V gene TRBV5-5, with TRBD2 matching 10 bases. The J segment lost 3 bases and the V segment lost 5 bases, leaving 4 bases of the junction unmatched. This CDR3 is built from 15 residues. Germline V gene data show CDR1 as SGHKS and CDR2 as YYEKEE (reference sequence). This CDR3 is CASSKRGGDTGELFF. The CDR3 nucleotides are TGTGCCAGCAGTAAGCGGGGGGGGGACACCGGGGAGCTGTTTTTT.

V gene TRBV5-1 combines with J gene TRBJ2-1, with 10 positions matching TRBD2. CDR1 and CDR2 from the germline V gene are SGHRS and YFSETQ. The CDR3 has 15 amino acids. Trimming took 4 bases from V and 2 from J; bases not matched to a gene: 3. The CDR3 bases are TGCGCCAGCAGCCCTAGCGGGAGAACCTACAATGAGCAGTTCTTC. Translated, it gives CASSPSGRTYNEQFF.

The chain has TRBV5-5 and TRBJ2-5; D remains unclear. Germline values: CDR1 SGHKS, CDR2 YYEKEE (reference sequence). The CDR3 covers 13 residues. The V and J ends lost 0 bases and 5 bases respectively, with 8 bases between them. CDR3 region: CASSLGLEETQYF. The CDR3 DNA reads as TGTGCCAGCAGCTTGGGGCTAGAGGAGACCCAGTACTTC. The full variable domain, completed using reference TRBV5-5 and TRBJ2-5, is DAGVTQSPTHLIKTRGQQVTLRCSPISGHKSVSWYQQVLGQGPQFIFQYYEKEERGRGNFPDRFSARQFPNYSSELNVNALLLGDSALYLCASSLGLEETQYFGPGTRLLVL.

The chain has TRBV9 and TRBJ2-5, with TRBD2 identical over 10 bases. Looked up from germline, CDR1 is SGDLS and CDR2 is YYNGEE. There are 16 residues in the CDR3. After removal of 4 bases from V and 0 bases from J, the junction contained 6 bases not matched to a gene. This CDR3 is CASSPRTSGDQETQYF. The CDR3 DNA follows: TGTGCCAGCAGCCCCCGGACTAGCGGAGACCAAGAGACCCAGTACTTC.